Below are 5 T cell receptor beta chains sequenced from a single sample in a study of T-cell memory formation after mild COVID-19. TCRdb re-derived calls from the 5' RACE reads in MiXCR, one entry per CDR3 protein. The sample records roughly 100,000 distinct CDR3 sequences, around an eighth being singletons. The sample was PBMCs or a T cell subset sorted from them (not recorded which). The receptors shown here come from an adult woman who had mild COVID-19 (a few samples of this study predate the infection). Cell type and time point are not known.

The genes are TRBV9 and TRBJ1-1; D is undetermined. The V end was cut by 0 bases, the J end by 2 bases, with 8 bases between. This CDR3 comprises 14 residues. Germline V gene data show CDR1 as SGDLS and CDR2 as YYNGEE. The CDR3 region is CASSVGRTNTEAFF. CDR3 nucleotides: TGTGCCAGCAGCGTAGGGCGGACTAACACTGAAGCTTTCTTT.

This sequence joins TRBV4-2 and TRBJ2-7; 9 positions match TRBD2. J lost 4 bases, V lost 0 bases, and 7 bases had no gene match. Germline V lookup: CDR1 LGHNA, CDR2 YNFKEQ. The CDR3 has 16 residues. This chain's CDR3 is CASSQEAGGREYEQYF. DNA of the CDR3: TGTGCCAGCAGCCAAGAAGCGGGGGGCAGGGAATACGAGCAGTACTTC.

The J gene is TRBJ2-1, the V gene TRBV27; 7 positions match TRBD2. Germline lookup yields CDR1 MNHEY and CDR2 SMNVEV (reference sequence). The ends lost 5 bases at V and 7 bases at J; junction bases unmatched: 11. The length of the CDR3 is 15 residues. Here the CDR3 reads CASSPLGEGRNEQFF. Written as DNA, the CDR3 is TGTGCCAGCAGTCCGCTGGGGGAGGGCCGGAATGAGCAGTTCTTC.

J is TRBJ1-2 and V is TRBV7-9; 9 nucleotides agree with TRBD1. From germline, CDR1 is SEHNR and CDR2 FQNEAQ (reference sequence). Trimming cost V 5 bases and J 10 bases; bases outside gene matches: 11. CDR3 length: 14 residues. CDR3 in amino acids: CASSPRTGEAPYTF. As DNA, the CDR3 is TGTGCCAGCAGCCCGCGGACAGGGGAGGCCCCCTACACCTTC.

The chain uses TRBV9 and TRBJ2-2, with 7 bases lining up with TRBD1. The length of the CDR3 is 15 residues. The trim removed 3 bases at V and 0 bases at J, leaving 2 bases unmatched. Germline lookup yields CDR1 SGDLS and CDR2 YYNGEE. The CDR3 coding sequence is TGTGCCAGCAGCGCCGGGACAGCGAACACCGGGGAGCTGTTTTTT. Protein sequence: CASSAGTANTGELFF.